The next 32 T cell receptor beta chains were all read from a single sample in a study of T cell changes during pregnancy in multiple sclerosis. Sequencing used immunoSEQ multiplex PCR; TCRdb keeps in-frame clones, though not all of them. The table includes tens of thousands of clones, around 94% detected once. The sample was CD8+ T cells from peripheral blood mononuclear cells, taken in the third trimester of pregnancy. The receptors shown here come from a female donor with multiple sclerosis, enrolled in a pregnancy study.

The rearrangement links TRBV7-9 to TRBJ1-1, with D perhaps matching TRBD1 (5 bases). V lost 5 bases, J lost 12 bases, and 16 bases lay in between. The CDR3 length is 12 residues. CDR1 is SEHNR and CDR2 is FQNEAQ in the germline V gene (reference sequence). The DNA of the CDR3 is TGTGCCAGCAGCCCAGACAGTCTGAAGTCTTTCTTT. Translated, it gives CASSPDSLKSFF.

This sequence joins TRBV29-1 and TRBJ1-1; TRBD1 is a possible D gene (5 bases). Deletions cut 2 bases from V and 4 bases from J, with 17 bases between. The CDR3 runs to 15 residues. Germline V lookup: CDR1 SQVTM, CDR2 ANQGSEA. This CDR3 is CSVEWRDGRSTEAFF. The CDR3, as DNA: TGCAGCGTTGAATGGCGGGACGGACGGAGCACTGAAGCTTTCTTT.

This clone was counted once. The chain combines TRBV19 with TRBJ1-1; 7 nucleotides line up with TRBD1. The V and J ends lost 3 bases and 4 bases, in that order; junction bases with no gene match: 8. Germline values: CDR1 LNHDA, CDR2 SQIVND (reference sequence). The CDR3 runs 15 residues. Written as DNA, the CDR3 is TGTGCCAGTAGTATTCCCCACAGGGGAGGCACTGAAGCTTTCTTT. Translating gives CASSIPHRGGTEAFF.

This chain joins TRBV6-1 and TRBJ1-5, with 11 bases identical to TRBD1. Germline-derived CDR1 and CDR2 are MNHNS and SASEGT. J was trimmed by 2 bases and V by 1 base; bases with no gene match: 1. The CDR3 covers 16 residues. The CDR3 loop is CASSEEGQGGNQPQHF. The DNA for the CDR3 is TGTGCCAGCAGTGAAGAGGGACAGGGGGGCAATCAGCCCCAGCATTTT.

V usage is TRBV6-5 and J usage is TRBJ2-7; weak D call: TRBD1 (6 bases). The germline V gene encodes CDR1 MNHEY and CDR2 SVGAGI. This CDR3 comprises 15 residues. The ends were cut back, 2 bases at V and 0 bases at J, with 11 bases in the middle. CDR3 loop: CASSYPSRGSYEQYF. CDR3 bases: TGTGCCAGCAGTTACCCGAGCAGGGGCTCCTACGAGCAGTACTTC.

V and J are TRBV9 and TRBJ1-2; D is undetermined. The CDR3 has 12 residues. Germline V gene sequence: CDR1 SGDLS, CDR2 YYNGEE. The ends were cut back, 6 bases at V and 3 bases at J, with 9 bases in the middle. The CDR3 here is CASTGGDYGYTF. CDR3 in DNA: TGTGCCAGCACGGGTGGAGACTATGGCTACACCTTC.

The chain combines TRBV30 with TRBJ1-1; perhaps TRBD1 as D (5 bases). This CDR3 spans 13 amino acids. With 2 bases removed from V and 1 base from J, the gap between germline ends came to 8 bases. CDR1 GTSNPN and CDR2 SVGIG come from the germline V gene (reference sequence). The DNA for the CDR3 is TGTGCCTGGAGTTTTGGACAGAACACTGAAGCTTTCTTT. Translated, it gives CAWSFGQNTEAFF.

The rearrangement joins TRBV4-1 to TRBJ2-7, with a possible D match to TRBD1 (6 bases). The germline V and J ends were trimmed by 3 bases and 7 bases, with 10 bases remaining between them. From germline, CDR1 is MGHRA and CDR2 YSYEKL. This CDR3 has 12 residues. The CDR3 coding sequence is TGCGCCAGCAGCCAGGGACAAGAAGAGCAGTACTTC. It codes for CASSQGQEEQYF.

This clone is classed as medium-sized. The gene calls are TRBV10-2 and TRBJ2-3, with TRBD2 identical over 8 bases. CDR3 length: 17 residues. Germline V lookup: CDR1 WSHSY, CDR2 SAAADI. V was clipped by 7 bases and J by 1 base; unmatched bases: 13. The CDR3 DNA reads as TGCGCCAGCACCCAAAGTAGGACTAGCAGAGGCACAGATACGCAGTATTTT. It translates to CASTQSRTSRGTDTQYF.

This chain's CDR3 is CASSSTGGGTGELFF. In nucleotides, the CDR3 is TGTGCCAGCAGCTCAACGGGGGGCGGGACCGGGGAGCTGTTTTTT. This chain uses TRBV9 with TRBJ2-2, with D maybe TRBD2 (7 bases). This CDR3 spans 15 amino acids. Trimming removed 4 bases from V and 5 bases from J, with 15 bases in between. Germline CDR1 and CDR2: SGDLS and YYNGEE. The variable domain in full, with the rest retrieved from reference TRBV9 and TRBJ2-2, is DSGVTQTPKHLITATGQRVTLRCSPRSGDLSVYWYQQSLDQGLQFLIQYYNGEERAKGNILERFSAQQFPDLHSELNLSSLELGDSALYFCASSSTGGGTGELFFGEGSRLTVL.

The rearrangement links TRBV28 to TRBJ2-3; tentative D call: TRBD2 (6 bases). Trimming removed 7 bases from V and 3 bases from J, with 14 bases in between. The CDR3 consists of 14 residues. CDR1 is MDHEN and CDR2 is SYDVKM in the germline V gene. The CDR3 bases are TGTGCCAGCACCCGGGACTCATCTACAGATACGCAGTATTTT. It yields the protein CASTRDSSTDTQYF.

The chain carries TRBV6-1 and TRBJ2-3; the D is unclear. This CDR3 region has 14 residues. CDR1 is MNHNS, CDR2 SASEGT, per germline. Trimming cost V 3 bases and J 2 bases, with 9 bases left between them. In nucleotides, the CDR3 is TGTGCCAGCAGTGATGGAGCGCACACAGATACGCAGTATTTT. It codes for CASSDGAHTDTQYF.

The chain is built from TRBV18 and TRBJ1-4; TRBD1 is a possible D gene (6 bases). The CDR3 contains 16 residues. With 6 bases removed from V and 4 bases from J, the gap between germline ends came to 18 bases. Germline-derived CDR1 and CDR2 are KGHSH and LQKENI. As DNA, the CDR3 is TGTGCCAGCTCCAACTCCGCGGACAGCTTTAATGAAAAACTGTTTTTT. This translates into CASSNSADSFNEKLFF.

This chain connects TRBV5-6 to TRBJ2-1, with D perhaps TRBD1 (6 bases). The germline V gene has CDR1 SGHDT and CDR2 YYEEEE. V shed 0 bases and J shed 6 bases, with 13 bases lying between them. The length of the CDR3 is 15 residues. In DNA, the CDR3 is TGTGCCAGCAGCTTGGGGGGGCTGGGGTCCAATGAGCAGTTCTTC. Its protein is CASSLGGLGSNEQFF.

The genes are TRBV9 and TRBJ1-1, with D possibly matching TRBD1 (6 bases). V was cut by 5 bases and J by 1 base, with 9 bases left in between. The CDR3 is 13 amino acids. Germline values: CDR1 SGDLS, CDR2 YYNGEE. The DNA of the CDR3 is TGTGCCAGCAGTGAAGGGGGGAACACTGAAGCTTTCTTT. Amino acids: CASSEGGNTEAFF.

This clone was seen just once. The chain has TRBV5-1 and TRBJ1-1; 7 bases are a match to TRBD1. V lost 1 base, J lost 6 bases, and 6 bases stayed unmatched. The CDR3 has 14 residues. Germline V gives CDR1 SGHRS, CDR2 YFSETQ. CDR3 sequence: CASSLTQGGPEAFF. The CDR3, as DNA: TGCGCCAGCAGCTTGACCCAGGGGGGCCCTGAAGCTTTCTTT.

This clone has a handful of counts. The genes are TRBV5-4 and TRBJ1-1; D gene unclear. The length of the CDR3 is 12 residues. V gave up 2 bases and J gave up 3 bases, with 5 bases separating them. Germline loops: CDR1 SGHNT, CDR2 YYREEE (reference sequence). CDR3 amino acids: CASSFGYTEAFF. CDR3 coding DNA: TGTGCCAGCAGCTTCGGGTACACTGAAGCTTTCTTT.

J is TRBJ1-3 and V is TRBV27, with D possibly TRBD1 on 5 matching bases. V lost 4 bases, J lost 8 bases, and 12 bases lay in between. Germline lookup yields CDR1 MNHEY and CDR2 SMNVEV (reference sequence). The CDR3 is 13 amino acids. CDR3 DNA sequence: TGTGCCAGCAGTTCCCTCTGGGGGGACACCATATATTTT. This translates into CASSSLWGDTIYF.

The CDR3 coding sequence is TGTGCCAGCAGCGAACAGGGTGGGGCTTTCTTT. Translated, it gives CASSEQGGAFF. This chain connects TRBV11-2 to TRBJ1-1; a possible D gene is TRBD1 (6 bases). Trimming removed 5 bases at V and 11 bases at J, with 12 bases between. The germline CDR1 and CDR2 sequences are SGHAT and FQNNGV. This CDR3 region has 11 residues.

This chain uses TRBV23-1 with TRBJ1-1; no clear D gene. TRBV23-1 is treated as an ORF (open reading frame) with a function not yet certain. Trimming took off 0 bases at V and 1 base at J, with 12 bases between the two ends. The CDR3 loop spans 16 amino acids. CDR3 protein: CASSQSLQVWNTEAFF. CDR3 in DNA: TGCGCCAGCAGTCAATCTTTGCAGGTGTGGAACACTGAAGCTTTCTTT.

The CDR3 region has the DNA TGTGCCAGCAGGGGACTAGCGGGGGGTAAAGAGACCCAGTACTTC. Translation: CASRGLAGGKETQYF. V usage is TRBV6-1 and J usage is TRBJ2-5; 15 nucleotides line up with TRBD2. The CDR3 is made up of 15 amino acids. CDR1 is MNHNS, CDR2 SASEGT, per germline. The V gene end was trimmed by 6 bases and the J gene end by 3 bases; junction bases not matched to a gene: 2.

The V and J genes are TRBV9 and TRBJ1-6; D is perhaps TRBD1 (5 bases). V was clipped by 0 bases and J by 9 bases, with 10 bases between them. Germline CDR1 reads SGDLS; CDR2 reads YYNGEE. The CDR3 length is 14 residues. As DNA, the CDR3 is TGTGCCAGCAGCGTAGCTCAGGGAAGTTCACCCCTCCACTTT. It codes for CASSVAQGSSPLHF. Full variable domain (remainder filled in from reference TRBV9 and TRBJ1-6): DSGVTQTPKHLITATGQRVTLRCSPRSGDLSVYWYQQSLDQGLQFLIQYYNGEERAKGNILERFSAQQFPDLHSELNLSSLELGDSALYFCASSVAQGSSPLHFGNGTRLTVT.

The chain combines TRBV6-6 with TRBJ2-7, with 7 nucleotides matching TRBD2. From germline, CDR1 is MNHNY and CDR2 SVGAGI (reference sequence). J lost 7 bases, V lost 6 bases, and 3 bases had no gene match. This CDR3 region has 11 residues. CDR3 in DNA: TGTGCCAGCAGCCCCGGGGGGGAGCAGTACTTC. It translates to CASSPGGEQYF.

The chain has TRBV21-1 and TRBJ2-7; the D call of TRBD1 is as the table states it, not checked on the DNA. TRBV21-1 is noted as a pseudogene. CDR3 length equals 15 residues. CDR3 protein: CASSKPRTGPYEQYF. The DNA of the CDR3 is TGTGCCAGCAGCAAACCTCGGACAGGCCCCTACGAGCAGTACTTC.

The rearrangement links TRBV29-1 to TRBJ1-2; D might be TRBD1 (6 bases). The ends were cut back, 7 bases at V and 4 bases at J, with 22 bases in the middle. CDR1 is SQVTM, CDR2 ANQGSEA, per germline. This CDR3 region has 15 residues. The CDR3, as DNA: TGCAGCGCTATACCACCACAGGGTTTAGGCTATGGCTACACCTTC. Translated: CSAIPPQGLGYGYTF.

The chain uses TRBV27 and TRBJ1-1, with no clear D. Germline V gives CDR1 MNHEY, CDR2 SMNVEV (reference sequence). This CDR3 spans 12 amino acids. V shed 3 bases and J shed 5 bases, with 7 bases lying between them. The CDR3 region is CASSFSGTEAFF. Here the CDR3 DNA reads TGTGCCAGCAGTTTTTCCGGGACTGAAGCTTTCTTT.

The J gene is TRBJ2-7, the V gene TRBV5-1, with no clear D. From germline, CDR1 is SGHRS and CDR2 YFSETQ. This CDR3 region has 14 residues. Trimming took 0 bases from V and 2 from J, leaving 9 bases between them. For the CDR3, the DNA is TGCGCCAGCAGCTTGGAAGGCGGTACCTACGAGCAGTACTTC. It specifies CASSLEGGTYEQYF.

The V gene is TRBV7-6, the J gene TRBJ2-7, with D possibly being TRBD1 (6 bases). CDR3 length: 15 amino acids. Germline V gives CDR1 SGHVS, CDR2 FNYEAQ. With 0 bases removed from V and 7 bases from J, the gap between germline ends came to 16 bases. CDR3 amino acids: CASSLASQGQGEQYF. In DNA, the CDR3 is TGTGCCAGCAGCTTAGCGTCCCAGGGGCAGGGAGAGCAGTACTTC.

The V call is TRBV5-8, the J call TRBJ1-1; weak D call: TRBD1 (5 bases). V lost 4 bases, J lost 0 bases, and 16 bases lay in between. Germline CDR1 and CDR2: SGHTS and YDEGEE. The CDR3 is 16 residues long. DNA for the CDR3: TGTGCCAGCAGCCTGGGGGAACAGGCCATGAACACTGAAGCTTTCTTT. It translates to CASSLGEQAMNTEAFF.

DNA for the CDR3: TGTGCCAGTAAAGGGACAGGGGCTAACTATGGCTACACCTTC. It is translated as CASKGTGANYGYTF. The chain couples TRBV19 to TRBJ1-2; 10 bases agree with TRBD1. Germline CDR1 is LNHDA and CDR2 is SQIVND (reference sequence). After removal of 7 bases from V and 0 bases from J, the junction contained 2 bases not matched to a gene. This CDR3 spans 14 amino acids.

This sequence joins TRBV19 and TRBJ2-7; a possible D gene is TRBD2 (5 bases). Germline V lookup: CDR1 LNHDA, CDR2 SQIVND (reference sequence). Between the trimmed V and J ends, which lost 4 bases and 3 bases, there was a span of 13 bases. This CDR3 is 14 amino acids long. The CDR3 sequence: CASSTPRDNYEQYF. CDR3 nucleotide sequence: TGTGCCAGTAGTACTCCCCGGGATAACTACGAGCAGTACTTC. The full variable domain, completed using reference TRBV19 and TRBJ2-7, is DGGITQSPKYLFRKEGQNVTLSCEQNLNHDAMYWYRQDPGQGLRLIYYSQIVNDFQKGDIAEGYSVSREKKESFPLTVTSAQKNPTAFYLCASSTPRDNYEQYFGPGTRLTVT.

The V and J genes are TRBV14 and TRBJ2-5; 9 nucleotides line up with TRBD2. The germline V gene encodes CDR1 SGHDN and CDR2 FVKESK. This CDR3 has 17 residues. With 0 bases clipped from V and 5 bases from J, the junction kept 10 bases outside the gene matches. Here the CDR3 DNA reads TGTGCCAGCAGCCAAGATCCCCCTAGCGGGGATTGGGAGACCCAGTACTTC. Protein product: CASSQDPPSGDWETQYF.